This T cell receptor beta chain was found in a study of blood T cells in healthy people across ages. The table lists this clonotype with a few counts. No antigen is known for it. At least 7 million PBMCs were isolated per sample. This CDR3 comprises 14 residues. Germline CDR1 and CDR2: SGHTA and FQGNSA. It was with a sample-barcoded 5' primer and a J-beta primer mix that a second PCR of roughly 6 to 11 cycles was run. TCRdb independently ran MiXCR on the 5' RACE reads; one entry per CDR3 protein. The sample holds about 1.4 million distinct CDR3 sequences; roughly 60% are singletons and the top ten take 6.5% to 8.5%. Study-wide findings and caveats: Per million T cells, TCR beta diversity dropped about linearly as age rose.

Material: blood. The chain joins TRBV7-2 to TRBJ2-7, with a weak D call TRBD2 (6 bases). The better agreement between TRBJ2-5 and the DNA end casts doubt on the J call. This receptor was obtained from a man between 18 and 35 years old in good health. DNA for the CDR3: TGTGCCAGCACCTGGAGGGTAGCCGAAGAGACCCAGTACTTC. As protein: CASTWRVAEETQYF.